These 13 T cell receptor beta chains were all obtained from the same sample, sequenced in a study of neoadjuvant anti-PD-1 for oral cavity cancer. Sequencing used immunoSEQ multiplex PCR; TCRdb keeps in-frame clones, though not all of them. The data contain around 24,000 clones, around a quarter of them singletons. Time point specified: after neoadjuvant nivolumab, at surgical resection. Source: tumor tissue, taken after nivolumab (anti-PD-1) treatment. The origin of the receptors is a person aged 35-79 years with oral cavity squamous cell carcinoma.

Ten or more counts support this clone. This chain joins TRBV9 and TRBJ2-3; D possibly matches TRBD1 or TRBD2 (5 bases each). The CDR3 runs to 17 residues. Trimming took off 4 bases at V and 1 base at J, with 19 bases between the two ends. Germline CDR1 is SGDLS and CDR2 is YYNGEE. The CDR3 is CASSPSARGARTDTQYF. CDR3 coding DNA: TGTGCCAGCAGCCCATCTGCCCGGGGCGCACGCACAGATACGCAGTATTTT.

V usage is TRBV18 and J usage is TRBJ2-7; tentative D call: TRBD1 (6 bases). The V gene lost 4 bases and the J gene lost 11 bases, with 12 bases spanning the gap. The CDR3 contains 11 residues. Germline assignment: CDR1 KGHSH and CDR2 LQKENI. The CDR3 reads CASSQTGGKYF. The CDR3 DNA follows: TGTGCCAGCTCACAGACAGGAGGCAAGTACTTC.

CDR3 region: CAWSGQGASPGGYTF. The CDR3 DNA reads TGTGCCTGGAGTGGACAGGGGGCGTCTCCAGGTGGCTACACCTTC. This chain joins TRBV30 and TRBJ1-2; 10 bases map to TRBD1. Trimming removed 1 base from V and 7 bases from J; junction bases left unmatched: 9. The CDR3 length is 15 residues. Germline CDR1 GTSNPN, CDR2 SVGIG (reference sequence).

This clone occurred a few times. The V gene is TRBV5-1, the J gene TRBJ2-7, with D possibly being TRBD1 (6 bases). CDR1 SGHRS and CDR2 YFSETQ come from the germline V gene. The CDR3 length is 15 residues. Deletions cut 4 bases from V and 7 bases from J, with 21 bases between. The CDR3 spells CASSNGVGGNEEQYF. The CDR3, as DNA: TGCGCCAGCAGCAACGGGGTTGGGGGCAACGAGGAGCAGTACTTC.

The chain combines TRBV6-4 with TRBJ2-3, with 10 bases aligning to TRBD1. Trimming at V came to 4 bases and at J to 2 bases, leaving 3 bases not matched to a gene. CDR3 length equals 15 residues. The germline V gene has CDR1 MRHNA and CDR2 SNTAGT. CDR3 sequence reads: CASSVGTGATDTQYF. CDR3 bases: TGTGCCAGCAGTGTTGGGACAGGGGCCACAGATACGCAGTATTTT.

This clone has a handful of counts. For the CDR3, the DNA is TGTGCCAGTAGTTACAGTGGTCAGGGCGGACGGGAGACCCAGTACTTC. Amino acids: CASSYSGQGGRETQYF. V and J are TRBV19 and TRBJ2-5, with D perhaps matching TRBD1 (5 bases). Trimming took 5 bases from V and 5 from J, leaving 21 bases between them. Germline CDR1 and CDR2: LNHDA and SQIVND (reference sequence). This CDR3 region has 16 residues.

This sequence joins TRBV5-1 and TRBJ1-1; 8 bases map to TRBD1. Germline V gene sequence: CDR1 SGHRS, CDR2 YFSETQ. The CDR3 runs 20 residues. V shed 2 bases, J shed 1 base, and the junction held 19 bases outside the gene matches. Here the CDR3 reads CASSLGTGFLARGKNTEAFF. The CDR3 DNA is TGCGCCAGCAGCTTAGGGACAGGTTTTCTAGCAAGGGGGAAGAACACTGAAGCTTTCTTT.

This chain uses TRBV2 with TRBJ1-2; D uncertain. Trimming pared 7 bases from V and 2 bases from J, leaving 14 bases between. This CDR3 has 14 amino acids. In germline, CDR1 is SNHLY, CDR2 FYNNEI. CDR3 nucleotide sequence: TGTGCCAGCATTAACAACCTTTGGAACTATGGCTACACCTTC. Encoded protein: CASINNLWNYGYTF.

This clone has more than one count but fewer than ten. The chain is built from TRBV29-1 and TRBJ1-4; no firm D call. Germline CDR1 reads SQVTM; CDR2 reads ANQGSEA. Trimming pared 5 bases from V and 8 bases from J, leaving 9 bases between. The CDR3 has 11 amino acids. The CDR3 nucleotides are TGCAGCGTTCCCCGAGGCGAAAAACTGTTTTTT. It translates to CSVPRGEKLFF.

This sequence joins TRBV6-5 and TRBJ2-5, with 12 positions matching TRBD1. The CDR3 loop spans 15 amino acids. The V and J ends lost 4 bases and 4 bases, in that order; junction bases with no gene match: 4. The germline gives CDR1 MNHEY, CDR2 SVGAGI. The chain's CDR3 is CASSWGTGGGETQYF. DNA of the CDR3: TGTGCCAGCAGTTGGGGGACAGGGGGCGGAGAGACCCAGTACTTC.

This clone ranks as medium-sized. The chain carries TRBV5-1 and TRBJ2-5; 10 bases are shared with TRBD2. Germline CDR1 SGHRS, CDR2 YFSETQ. CDR3 length: 16 residues. J gave up 5 bases and V 5 bases, and 12 bases lay outside the gene matches. CDR3 sequence reads: CASRKREGRVGETQYF. The CDR3 DNA reads TGCGCCAGCAGAAAGCGGGAGGGCCGCGTTGGGGAGACCCAGTACTTC.

The rearrangement links TRBV4-1 to TRBJ2-7; D not certain. The CDR3 contains 15 residues. Germline-derived CDR1 and CDR2 are MGHRA and YSYEKL. Trimming removed 0 bases from V and 3 bases from J, with 12 bases in between. CDR3 amino acids: CASSQEGGNLYEQYF. CDR3 in DNA: TGCGCCAGCAGCCAAGAAGGCGGTAACCTCTACGAGCAGTACTTC.

The chain recombines TRBV11-2 with TRBJ1-1; maybe TRBD1 (6 bases). The CDR3 sequence is 13 residues long. V lost 1 base and J lost 5, with 8 bases in between. Germline V gives CDR1 SGHAT, CDR2 FQNNGV. CDR3: CASSLVQGTEAFF. The CDR3 DNA is TGTGCCAGCAGCTTAGTACAGGGAACTGAAGCTTTCTTT.